The clone carrying this T cell receptor (beta chain) has a handful of counts. Generated by immunoSEQ multiplex PCR, the TCRdb table keeps only in-frame clones and is missing some. This sample has 70,000 to 100,000 clones; 70% to 90% occur once, and the top ten carry 6% to 9.5%. These data come from a study of control samples from healthy donors and cancer patients. Per germline, CDR1 LGHDT and CDR2 YNNKEL (reference sequence). Trimming took off 2 bases at V and 1 base at J, with 14 bases between the two ends. The CDR3 extends over 16 amino acids. This chain connects TRBV3-1 (or the pseudogene TRBV3-2) to TRBJ2-5; D perhaps matches TRBD1 (6 bases). The TCR originated in a woman aged 55-69 years in good health. The material sequenced was blood. CDR3 in amino acids: CASSQRVGARQETQYF. The CDR3 nucleotides are TGTGCCAGCAGCCAAAGAGTGGGGGCCCGCCAAGAGACCCAGTACTTC.